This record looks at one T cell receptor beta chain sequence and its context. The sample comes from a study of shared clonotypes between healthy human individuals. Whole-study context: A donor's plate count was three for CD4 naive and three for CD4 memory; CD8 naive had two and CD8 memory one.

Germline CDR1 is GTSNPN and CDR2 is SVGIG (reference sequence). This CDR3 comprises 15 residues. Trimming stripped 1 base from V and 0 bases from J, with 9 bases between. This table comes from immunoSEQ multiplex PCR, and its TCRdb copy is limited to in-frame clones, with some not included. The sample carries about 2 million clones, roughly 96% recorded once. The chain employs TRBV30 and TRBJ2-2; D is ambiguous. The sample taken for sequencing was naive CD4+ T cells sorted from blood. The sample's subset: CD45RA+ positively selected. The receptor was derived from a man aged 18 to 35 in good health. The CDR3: CAWSAGLPNTGELFF. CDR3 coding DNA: TGTGCCTGGAGTGCCGGGCTCCCGAACACCGGGGAGCTGTTTTTT.